One and the same sample provided the 27 T cell receptor beta chains below, sequenced in a study of T cells in Graves' hyperthyroidism and ophthalmopathy. Researchers amplified the TCR beta CDR3 regions from RNA transcripts. First-round RT-PCR targeting the TCR CDR3 was performed with the HTBI primer set. Each CDR3 protein is one row after TCRdb ran MiXCR on the multiplex PCR reads. The sample includes around 250,000 distinct CDR3 sequences, less than 20% of them seen just once. The sample taken for sequencing was blood. The origin of the receptors is a young woman with Graves' ophthalmopathy.

This clonotype showed up many times. The chain uses TRBV9 and TRBJ2-1; 10 nucleotides agree with TRBD1. The V segment lost 2 bases and the J segment 5 bases; nucleotides outside the gene matches: 7. This CDR3 region has 16 residues. The V gene's germline CDR1 is SGDLS and CDR2 YYNGEE. The CDR3 DNA reads as TGTGCCAGCAGCGTCCAAGACAGGGGGCACAACAATGAGCAGTTCTTC. Translated, it gives CASSVQDRGHNNEQFF. Drawing the rest from reference TRBV9 and TRBJ2-1, the complete variable domain is DSGVTQTPKHLITATGQRVTLRCSPRSGDLSVYWYQQSLDQGLQFLIQYYNGEERAKGNILERFSAQQFPDLHSELNLSSLELGDSALYFCASSVQDRGHNNEQFFGPGTRLTVL.

This clonotype was counted between two and nine times. This chain connects TRBV10-3 to TRBJ1-1, with D perhaps matching TRBD1 (5 bases). Trimming took off 10 bases at V and 0 bases at J, with 15 bases between the two ends. The CDR3 loop spans 14 amino acids. Germline CDR1 reads ENHRY; CDR2 reads SYGVKD. DNA of the CDR3: TGTGCCACGGAAGGGGAGGGGATGAACACTGAAGCTTTCTTT. This encodes CATEGEGMNTEAFF.

In this sample, this clonotype turned up many times. Written as DNA, the CDR3 is TGTGCCAGCAGTACAGGGGATGGTGAAGCTTTCTTT. As protein: CASSTGDGEAFF. The chain has TRBV12-3 or TRBV12-4 and TRBJ1-1; 7 bases are a match to TRBD1. Trimming cost V 5 bases and J 7 bases; bases outside gene matches: 4. CDR3 length equals 12 residues.

Ten or more counts support this clonotype. The CDR3, as DNA: TGTGCCAGCAGCCGTACGTTTCACCGGGGGTCTGTGTCCACGGGTGGCTACACCTTC. It yields the protein CASSRTFHRGSVSTGGYTF. V gene TRBV7-2 combines with J gene TRBJ1-2, with D possibly TRBD1 on 5 matching bases. The CDR3 is 19 amino acids. CDR1 and CDR2 from the germline V gene are SGHTA and FQGNSA. Between the trimmed V and J ends, which lost 5 bases and 7 bases, there was a span of 32 bases.

This clonotype was seen at least ten times. V is TRBV6-1 and J is TRBJ1-4, with D tentatively TRBD1 (6 bases). Germline CDR1 MNHNS, CDR2 SASEGT. This CDR3 has 14 residues. V lost 5 bases, J lost 8 bases, and 15 bases lay in between. The DNA of the CDR3 is TGTGCCAGCAGTTCCGGGACACTGGAAGAAAAACTGTTTTTT. Protein product: CASSSGTLEEKLFF.

A few counts support this clonotype. This chain uses TRBV6-1 with TRBJ1-5, with 8 bases aligning to TRBD1. The junction had 7 bases not matched to a gene; V was cut back by 6 bases and J by 3 bases. The CDR3 runs 15 residues. Germline values: CDR1 MNHNS, CDR2 SASEGT. The CDR3 DNA reads TGTGCCAGCAGACTAAGACAGGGGCTCAATCAGCCCCAGCATTTT. It codes for CASRLRQGLNQPQHF.

Ten or more counts support this clonotype. The rearrangement uses TRBV7-9 and TRBJ2-1; 10 bases map to TRBD2. V trimming: 5 bases; J trimming: 8 bases; junction bases outside the gene matches: 9. Germline V gene lookup returns CDR1 SEHNR and CDR2 FQNEAQ (reference sequence). CDR3 length: 15 amino acids. CDR3 sequence reads: CASSTIAGGGDEQFF. In nucleotides, the CDR3 is TGTGCCAGCAGCACGATAGCGGGAGGCGGCGATGAGCAGTTCTTC.

A few counts support this clonotype. The chain links TRBV7-3 to TRBJ2-1; TRBD2 is a possible D gene (6 bases). Germline V lookup: CDR1 SGHTA, CDR2 FQGTGA. The CDR3 is made up of 16 amino acids. Trimming left V 1 base short and J 10 bases short, with 20 bases between. The chain's CDR3 is CASSLIRGGRRTEQFF. In nucleotides, the CDR3 is TGTGCCAGCAGCTTAATTCGCGGAGGGCGTCGGACCGAGCAGTTCTTC.

This clonotype was counted ten times or more. The J gene is TRBJ2-7, the V gene TRBV4-3; D not certain. The CDR3 extends over 13 amino acids. The germline CDR1 and CDR2 sequences are LGHNA and YSLEER. The V end lost 0 bases, the J end lost 5 bases, and 8 bases lay between the germline ends. CDR3: CASSQELVDEQYF. CDR3 bases: TGCGCCAGCAGCCAAGAATTAGTTGACGAGCAGTACTTC.

To note about this clonotype: Germline is not matched at one junction end, which may reflect a read error. This rearrangement joins TRBV2 to TRBJ1-2; D might be TRBD1 (5 bases). The CDR3 consists of 13 residues. Germline values: CDR1 SNHLY, CDR2 FYNNEI. The CDR3 here is CPSQGTVNYGYTF. The CDR3 nucleotides read TGTCCCAGCCAAGGGACGGTTAACTATGGCTACACCTTC.

This clonotype has at least ten counts. The gene calls are TRBV27 and TRBJ2-7, with D perhaps TRBD1 or TRBD2 (5 bases each). The CDR3 length is 14 residues. Trimming removed 4 bases at V and 5 bases at J, with 15 bases between. The V gene's germline CDR1 is MNHEY and CDR2 SMNVEV (reference sequence). Here the CDR3 DNA reads TGTGCCAGCAGTTCGTTGCGAGGGACCCACGAGCAGTACTTC. It specifies CASSSLRGTHEQYF.

This clonotype was observed at least ten times. A read error may produce the germline difference seen at one junction end. The genes are TRBV7-2 and TRBJ2-2, with D perhaps matching TRBD1 or TRBD2 (5 bases each). This CDR3 is 15 amino acids long. Germline V gene data show CDR1 as SGHTA and CDR2 as FQGNSA. The chain's CDR3 is CASSLAGRPTRELFF. The CDR3 region has the DNA TGTGCCAGCAGCTTAGCGGGACGGCCCACCCGGGAGCTGTTTTTT.

Many counts were recorded for this clonotype. This chain links TRBV7-2 with TRBJ2-5; possibly TRBD2 for D (7 bases). The germline V gene has CDR1 SGHTA and CDR2 FQGNSA. This CDR3 contains 16 residues. V was clipped by 1 base and J by 3 bases, with 15 bases between them. Written as DNA, the CDR3 is TGTGCCAGCAGCTTAGTGGTCAGGGGAGGGGAAGAGACCCAGTACTTC. This translates into CASSLVVRGGEETQYF.

This clonotype was recorded at least ten times. J is TRBJ2-5 and V is TRBV6-1; 7 bases align to TRBD1. Germline values: CDR1 MNHNS, CDR2 SASEGT. This CDR3 is built from 14 residues. With V trimmed by 4 bases and J by 1 base, 3 bases remained unmatched. CDR3 DNA: TGTGCCAGCAGTGCGGACAGGTTCCAAGAGACCCAGTACTTC. This translates into CASSADRFQETQYF.

This clonotype was observed at least ten times. This chain uses TRBV6-2 or TRBV6-3 with TRBJ1-3, with a weak D call TRBD1 (6 bases). CDR3 size: 14 residues. Per the germline V gene, CDR1 is MNHEY and CDR2 is SVGEGT. Trimming stripped 7 bases from V and 4 bases from J, with 14 bases between. As DNA, the CDR3 is TGTGCCAGCATAAGGGGGATGAGAGGAAACACCATATATTTT. It encodes CASIRGMRGNTIYF.

This clonotype was counted many times. The rearrangement links TRBV7-9 to TRBJ2-1, with D possibly TRBD1 on 7 matching bases. This CDR3 contains 14 residues. The V end lost 5 bases, the J end lost 8 bases, and 16 bases lay between the germline ends. The germline V gene has CDR1 SEHNR and CDR2 FQNEAQ (reference sequence). CDR3 amino acids: CASSPRGVGDEQFF. CDR3 in DNA: TGTGCCAGCAGCCCCAGGGGGGTGGGGGATGAGCAGTTCTTC.

This clonotype occurred many times. The chain recombines TRBV20-1 with TRBJ2-1, with 14 bases lining up with TRBD2. The CDR3 runs to 15 residues. V lost 8 bases, J lost 7 bases, and 10 bases stayed unmatched. CDR1 and CDR2 (germline): DFQATT, SNEGSKA (reference sequence). CDR3 DNA: TGCAGTAAAAGGGGACTAGCGGGAGTATTAAATGAGCAGTTCTTC. It translates to CSKRGLAGVLNEQFF.

This clonotype has ten or more counts. V usage is TRBV10-3 and J usage is TRBJ2-2, with TRBD1 as a possible D gene (5 bases). The CDR3 runs to 15 residues. The V and J ends lost 4 bases and 5 bases respectively, with 14 bases between them. In germline, CDR1 is ENHRY, CDR2 SYGVKD. The CDR3 sequence is CAISAQGGSTGELFF. The CDR3 DNA sequence: TGTGCCATCAGTGCGCAGGGCGGTTCGACCGGGGAGCTGTTTTTT.

This clonotype was counted many times. V is TRBV5-1 and J is TRBJ2-5, with 8 bases that match TRBD2. CDR1 is SGHRS, CDR2 YFSETQ, per germline. The CDR3 covers 14 residues. V was clipped by 4 bases and J by 2 bases; unmatched bases: 4. The CDR3 sequence: CASSLLAGQETQYF. In nucleotides, the CDR3 is TGCGCCAGCAGCCTATTAGCGGGGCAAGAGACCCAGTACTTC.

This clonotype occurred many times. The rearrangement links TRBV30 to TRBJ2-5; D might be TRBD1 (5 bases). The germline V and J ends were trimmed by 3 bases and 9 bases, with 11 bases remaining between them. Per the germline V gene, CDR1 is GTSNPN and CDR2 is SVGIG (reference sequence). The CDR3 extends over 11 amino acids. The CDR3 sequence is CAWSAMGPQYF. The CDR3 coding sequence is TGTGCCTGGAGCGCCATGGGGCCCCAGTACTTC.

This clonotype was seen at least ten times. This chain joins TRBV5-4 and TRBJ1-5; 10 bases line up with TRBD1. V shed 5 bases, J shed 4 bases, and the junction held 12 bases outside the gene matches. The CDR3 spans 17 residues. Germline V gene lookup returns CDR1 SGHNT and CDR2 YYREEE (reference sequence). In DNA form, the CDR3 reads TGTGCCAGCAGTCCGCCGGGACAGGGGACAGAAAATCAGCCCCAGCATTTT. Translating it yields CASSPPGQGTENQPQHF.

This clonotype was recorded a few times. The chain joins TRBV4-1 to TRBJ1-5; 8 bases are a match to TRBD1. The V gene's germline CDR1 is MGHRA and CDR2 YSYEKL. J was trimmed by 5 bases and V by 4 bases; bases with no gene match: 7. The CDR3 runs 15 residues. The CDR3 loop is CASSRGTGSHQPQHF. The CDR3, as DNA: TGCGCCAGCAGCCGAGGGACAGGTTCACATCAGCCCCAGCATTTT.

This clonotype was found many times. This rearrangement joins TRBV6-1 to TRBJ1-1, with D maybe TRBD1 (6 bases). V gave up 0 bases and J gave up 5 bases, with 10 bases separating them. Germline assignment: CDR1 MNHNS and CDR2 SASEGT. CDR3 length: 14 amino acids. CDR3 amino acids: CASSEAQGWTEAFF. The DNA for the CDR3 is TGTGCCAGCAGTGAAGCACAGGGTTGGACTGAAGCTTTCTTT.

This clonotype came up many times. The chain recombines TRBV20-1 with TRBJ2-2; D is perhaps TRBD2 (6 bases). The V gene lost 5 bases and the J gene lost 0 bases, with 13 bases spanning the gap. The CDR3 has 15 amino acids. Germline V gene sequence: CDR1 DFQATT, CDR2 SNEGSKA (reference sequence). This chain's CDR3 is CSASPAGTNTGELFF. CDR3 sequence (DNA): TGCAGTGCTTCACCAGCGGGTACGAACACCGGGGAGCTGTTTTTT.

This clonotype has a count of ten or more. The chain joins TRBV9 to TRBJ2-3, with TRBD1 matching over 11 bases. With V trimmed by 3 bases and J by 0 bases, 3 bases remained unmatched. The CDR3 is made up of 16 amino acids. The germline V gene has CDR1 SGDLS and CDR2 YYNGEE. CDR3 protein: CASSGDRGISTDTQYF. Here the CDR3 DNA reads TGTGCCAGCAGCGGGGACAGGGGGATTAGCACAGATACGCAGTATTTT. Full variable domain (rest looked up from reference TRBV9 and TRBJ2-3): DSGVTQTPKHLITATGQRVTLRCSPRSGDLSVYWYQQSLDQGLQFLIQYYNGEERAKGNILERFSAQQFPDLHSELNLSSLELGDSALYFCASSGDRGISTDTQYFGPGTRLTVL.

The CDR3 nucleotides are TGTGCCAGCAGAGCAGGGACTACTGGGGCCAACGTCCTGACTTTC. Its translation is CASRAGTTGANVLTF. The chain uses TRBV2 and TRBJ2-6; 7 bases fit TRBD2. Trimming removed 6 bases from V and 2 bases from J; junction bases left unmatched: 4. The CDR3 is made up of 15 amino acids. Germline V lookup: CDR1 SNHLY, CDR2 FYNNEI.

The table lists this clonotype with many counts. V is TRBV11-2 and J is TRBJ1-1; unclear D gene. Trimming took 4 bases from V and 0 from J, leaving 15 bases between them. Germline loops: CDR1 SGHAT, CDR2 FQNNGV. The CDR3 contains 16 residues. This CDR3 is CASSYIRGMMNTEAFF. The CDR3 DNA sequence: TGTGCCAGCAGCTACATACGAGGTATGATGAACACTGAAGCTTTCTTT.